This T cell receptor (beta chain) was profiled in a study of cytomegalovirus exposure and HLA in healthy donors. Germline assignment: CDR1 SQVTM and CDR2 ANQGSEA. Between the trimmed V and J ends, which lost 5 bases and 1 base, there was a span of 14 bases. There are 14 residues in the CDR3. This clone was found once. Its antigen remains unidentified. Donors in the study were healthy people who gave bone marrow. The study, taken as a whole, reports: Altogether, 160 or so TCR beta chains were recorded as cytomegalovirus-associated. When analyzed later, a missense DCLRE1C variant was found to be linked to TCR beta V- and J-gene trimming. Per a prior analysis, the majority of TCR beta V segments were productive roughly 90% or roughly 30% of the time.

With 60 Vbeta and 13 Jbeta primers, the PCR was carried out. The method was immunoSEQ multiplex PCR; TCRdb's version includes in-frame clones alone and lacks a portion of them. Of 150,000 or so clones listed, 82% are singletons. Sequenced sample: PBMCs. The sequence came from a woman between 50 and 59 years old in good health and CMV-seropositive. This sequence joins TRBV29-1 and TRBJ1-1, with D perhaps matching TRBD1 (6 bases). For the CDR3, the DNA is TGCAGCGTTCAGGGGATCTCCTCGAACACTGAAGCTTTCTTT. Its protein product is CSVQGISSNTEAFF.